The rows below give T cell receptor beta chains drawn from one sample of a study of cytomegalovirus exposure and HLA in healthy donors. Sequenced by immunoSEQ multiplex PCR; TCRdb stores in-frame clones only, minus some. The sample gives 150,000 to 200,000 clones, around 90% of which show up once; 1.5% to 2% is in the top ten. Source material: PBMCs. These receptors were taken from a woman aged 18-30 years in good health and CMV-seronegative. The CDR3 runs from the conserved cysteine through the conserved F or W. Fields, in order: V gene, D gene, J gene, clone size, CDR3 DNA, CDR3 protein. A D gene is named only where the DNA matches it firmly. Some rows mark clone size as missing; the rest say once, few, many or name a class of expanded clone.

TRBV5-4,TRBD1,TRBJ2-7,-,TGTGCCAGCAGCCCATGGACAGGGGGACGTTACGAGCAGTACTTC,CASSPWTGGRYEQYF
TRBV5-1,-,TRBJ1-6,-,TGCGCCAGCAGCCCGGAGGGAAATTCACCCCTCCACTTT,CASSPEGNSPLHF
TRBV11-3,TRBD2,TRBJ2-3,-,TGTGCCAGCAGCCCAGGACTAGCGAGCACAGATACGCAGTATTTT,CASSPGLASTDTQYF
TRBV18,TRBD1,TRBJ1-1,-,TGTGCCAGCTCACCACTCGGGACAGGGGGCACTGAAGCTTTCTTT,CASSPLGTGGTEAFF
TRBV7-9,TRBD2,TRBJ2-3,-,TGTGCCAGCAGCTCATGGACTAGCCTTACGCAGTATTTT,CASSSWTSLTQYF
TRBV18,-,TRBJ1-1,-,TGTGCCAGCTCACCTAGCCCCACAGGGCTGAACACTGAAGCTTTCTTT,CASSPSPTGLNTEAFF
TRBV7-2,TRBD2,TRBJ2-1,-,TGTGCCAGCAGCCCCTTCGGCAGGACTAGTGATGAGCAGTTCTTC,CASSPFGRTSDEQFF
TRBV2,-,TRBJ2-3,-,TGTGCCAGCAGTGAAGGACCGGGACTTAGTACGCAGTATTTT,CASSEGPGLSTQYF
TRBV7-6,-,TRBJ1-4,-,TGTGCCAGCAGCTTAGCAGTATCAGGGTCGGGCGAAAAACTGTTTTTT,CASSLAVSGSGEKLFF
TRBV27,TRBD2,TRBJ2-3,-,TGTGCCAGCAGTTCCCGGACCCCTCTAGCGGGAGCCCGCCCCGGGGATACGCAGTATTTT,CASSSRTPLAGARPGDTQYF
TRBV5-4,-,TRBJ2-7,-,TGTGCCAGCAGCTTGAATTCAGCGACCTACGAGCAGTACTTC,CASSLNSATYEQYF
TRBV2,-,TRBJ1-3,-,TGTGCCAGCAGTGAGCGACAGCGAATATCTGGAAACACCATATATTTT,CASSERQRISGNTIYF
TRBV7-9,TRBD1,TRBJ2-7,-,TGTTCCAGCAGCCCTAGCTACGACAGGGGGCACTACGAGCAGTACTTC,CSSSPSYDRGHYEQYF
TRBV7-8,TRBD2,TRBJ2-7,-,TGTGCCAGCAGCCTAGGACTAGCGGGACCCTACGAGCAGTACTTC,CASSLGLAGPYEQYF
TRBV5-4,TRBD2,TRBJ2-1,-,TGTGCCAGCAGCTTTGGGGGCGGGAGGGCCGGGGACAATGAGCAGTTCTTC,CASSFGGGRAGDNEQFF
TRBV29-1,TRBD2,TRBJ2-5,-,TGCAGCGCCCGTCGGGGGGAAGCGGGAGTGTCCCAGTACTTC,CSARRGEAGVSQYF
TRBV19,-,TRBJ2-1,-,TGTGCCAGTAGTATAGAAGGAGGGAACGGGAATGAGCAGTTCTTC,CASSIEGGNGNEQFF
TRBV19,TRBD1,TRBJ2-7,-,TGTGCCAGTAGTATCCAGGGACAGTCCCCCTACGAGCAGTACTTC,CASSIQGQSPYEQYF
TRBV7-2,TRBD2,TRBJ2-3,-,TGTGCCAGCAGCTTGGCGGGAGGGCCAGTCAGGGATACGCAGTATTTT,CASSLAGGPVRDTQYF
TRBV19,-,TRBJ2-1,-,TGTGCCAGTAGTACCCGACGGGGTCGGATGGACAATGAGCAGTTCTTC,CASSTRRGRMDNEQFF
TRBV5-4,TRBD1,TRBJ1-3,-,TGTGCCAGCAGCCGGGGGACAGACTTCTCTGGAAACACCATATATTTT,CASSRGTDFSGNTIYF
TRBV6-6,TRBD1,TRBJ2-7,-,TGTGCCAGCAGTGCCCCACGGGACAGGGGGTTCGAGCAGTACTTC,CASSAPRDRGFEQYF
TRBV5-1,TRBD1,TRBJ1-6,-,TGCGCCAGCAGCTCCATCTTGACAGGGGGAAATAATTCACCCCTCCACTTT,CASSSILTGGNNSPLHF
TRBV7-8,-,TRBJ2-3,-,TGTGCCAGCAGCTTAGGGACTATTAGCACAGATACGCAGTATTTT,CASSLGTISTDTQYF
TRBV7-9,-,TRBJ2-3,-,TGTGCCAGCAGCCCGACAGCGGATACGCAGTATTTT,CASSPTADTQYF
TRBV6-1,-,TRBJ2-6,-,TGTGCCGGCAGTGAAGTAGCTGGGGCCAACGTCCTGACTTTC,CAGSEVAGANVLTF
TRBV10-1,TRBD1,TRBJ1-2,-,TGCGCCACCCGATTCAACAGGGGGTTAATCTATGGCTACACCTTC,CATRFNRGLIYGYTF
TRBV2,TRBD1,TRBJ1-1,-,TGTGCCAGCAGCCGCCTTAAACAAGGGACAGGGCGAGCTTTCTTT,CASSRLKQGTGRAFF
TRBV30,TRBD1,TRBJ2-1,once,TGTGCCTGGACAGGGGGTAATGAGCAGTTCTTC,CAWTGGNEQFF
TRBV2,-,TRBJ1-1,-,TGTGCCAGCAGTGATGCGCGGATTGAAGCTTTCTTT,CASSDARIEAFF
TRBV2,-,TRBJ1-1,few,TGTGCCAGCAGCCAAACTAGGACAGAAGAAGCTTTCTTT,CASSQTRTEEAFF
TRBV5-1,TRBD1,TRBJ1-4,-,TGCGCCAGCAGCATGACAGGGGGCCAAGGTGAAAAACTGTTTTTT,CASSMTGGQGEKLFF
TRBV4-2,TRBD1,TRBJ1-1,-,TGTGCCAGCAGCCAAGGGTTAGGGGGCGGCTACCGAGAAGCTTTCTTT,CASSQGLGGGYREAFF
TRBV20-1,-,TRBJ1-2,-,TGCAGTGAGGCTAGACTCTATGGCTACACCTTC,CSEARLYGYTF
TRBV27,TRBD1,TRBJ2-7,-,TGTGCCAGCAGTTTATCGGGGGACAGGGCCGTACACGAGCAGTACTTC,CASSLSGDRAVHEQYF
TRBV7-2,TRBD2,TRBJ2-7,-,TGTGCCAGCAGCCCGGTGGGGGGGTACGAGCAGTACTTC,CASSPVGGYEQYF
TRBV7-3,TRBD2,TRBJ2-7,-,TGTGCCAGCAGCTTAATAGCGGGAGGAACCGAGCAGTACTTC,CASSLIAGGTEQYF
TRBV5-1,-,TRBJ1-6,-,TGCGCCAGCAGCCCCCGGACAAATTTTTCACCCCTCCACTTT,CASSPRTNFSPLHF
TRBV6-1,TRBD2,TRBJ2-3,-,TGTGCCAGCAGTGACCCGGGACTAGCGGGAGCTAGCACAGATACGCAGTATTTT,CASSDPGLAGASTDTQYF
TRBV7-6,-,TRBJ2-7,-,TGTGCCAGCAGCGCGGGCGGGTCCCCCTACGAGCAGTACTTC,CASSAGGSPYEQYF
TRBV5-1,-,TRBJ2-5,-,TGCGCCAGCAGCTCCGGGACAACCCAGGAGACCCAGTACTTC,CASSSGTTQETQYF
TRBV6-5,-,TRBJ1-4,few,TGTGCCAGCAGTGAATTCAGGAATAATGAAAAACTGTTTTTT,CASSEFRNNEKLFF
TRBV5-1,-,TRBJ2-2,-,TGCGCCAGCAGCTTTCGAAGGGGCGGTGGAGGGGAGCTGTTTTTT,CASSFRRGGGGELFF
TRBV10-3,TRBD1,TRBJ2-7,once,TGTGCCATCAGTGAGGGACAGGGGAGCTCCTACGAGCAGTACTTC,CAISEGQGSSYEQYF
TRBV18,-,TRBJ1-4,-,TGTGCCAGCTCACCCTTGGCCAGGGAGGATGAAAAACTGTTTTTT,CASSPLAREDEKLFF
TRBV11-3,-,TRBJ2-7,-,TGTGTCAGCAGCTATTCGATCTACGAGCAGTACTTC,CVSSYSIYEQYF
TRBV21-1,-,TRBJ2-7,-,TGTGCCAGACATCCCGTCCGGGACAGGTCCTACGAGCAGTACTTC,CARHPVRDRSYEQYF
TRBV15,-,TRBJ2-7,-,TGTGCCACCAGCAGGGTCCAGGGAGGGGGGTACGAGCAGTACTTC,CATSRVQGGGYEQYF
TRBV19,TRBD1,TRBJ2-7,-,TGTGCCAGTAGGCGGACAGGGTCCTACGAGCAGTACTTC,CASRRTGSYEQYF
TRBV18,-,TRBJ1-5,-,TGTGCCAGCTCCCTAGACAGCAATCAGCCCCAGCATTTT,CASSLDSNQPQHF
TRBV6-5,TRBD2,TRBJ2-7,-,TGTGCCAGCAGTTATAGCGGGGTGTCCTACGAGCAGTACTTC,CASSYSGVSYEQYF
TRBV9,-,TRBJ2-7,-,TGTGCCAGCAGCGTAAGTAAAGGTCCTAGCGAGCAGTACTTC,CASSVSKGPSEQYF
TRBV15,-,TRBJ1-1,-,TGTGCCACCAGCAGAAAAGCGTCGACCAGCACTGAAGCTTTCTTT,CATSRKASTSTEAFF
TRBV13,-,TRBJ2-5,-,TGTGCCAGCAGCTTTAGAGAGACCCAGTACTTC,CASSFRETQYF
TRBV11-2,-,TRBJ2-2,-,TGTGCCAGCAGCTTATTTGGCAGTGGGGAGCTGTTTTTT,CASSLFGSGELFF
TRBV19,TRBD2,TRBJ2-3,-,TGTGCCAGTAGTATTTTAACGGGACTAGCGGGGTTCAGCACAGATACGCAGTATTTT,CASSILTGLAGFSTDTQYF
TRBV6-5,-,TRBJ1-6,-,TGTGCCAGCAGTTATTCCGGAGTAGAGAATTCACCCCTCCACTTT,CASSYSGVENSPLHF
TRBV28,-,TRBJ1-4,few,TGTGCCAGCAGTCAGGGAGGGCAGGAAAAACTGTTTTTT,CASSQGGQEKLFF
TRBV4-1,TRBD1,TRBJ2-7,-,TGCGCCAGCAGCTCCCACCGGGACAGCTACGAGCAGTACTTC,CASSSHRDSYEQYF
TRBV4-2,-,TRBJ2-7,once,TGTGCCAGCAGCCAAGCGAGAGGCGGTGGATTAACCTACGAGCAGTACTTC,CASSQARGGGLTYEQYF